This T cell receptor beta chain was identified during a study of T-cell memory formation after mild COVID-19. TCRdb processed the 5' RACE reads anew with MiXCR; each CDR3 protein has one entry. This table holds 250,000 to 350,000 distinct CDR3 sequences, less than 20% found once. This CDR3 spans 13 amino acids. Germline CDR1 and CDR2: SGHRS and YFSETQ. V lost 4 bases and J lost 5, with 11 bases in between. The V and J genes are TRBV5-1 and TRBJ2-3; D is ambiguous. Sequencing input: PBMCs or a T cell subset sorted from them (not recorded which). The source of this sequence is a young man who had mild COVID-19 (a few samples of this study predate the infection). Cell type and time point are not known. CDR3 DNA: TGCGCCAGCAGCATGAGTTCTGAAGATACGCAGTATTTT. Protein sequence: CASSMSSEDTQYF. Looking up the rest from reference TRBV5-1 and TRBJ2-3 gives the full variable domain: KAGVTQTPRYLIKTRGQQVTLSCSPISGHRSVSWYQQTPGQGLQFLFEYFSETQRNKGNFPGRFSGRQFSNSRSEMNVSTLELGDSALYLCASSMSSEDTQYFGPGTRLTVL.